The rows below give T cell receptor beta chains drawn from one sample of a study of cytomegalovirus exposure and HLA in healthy donors. TCRdb's table, derived via immunoSEQ multiplex PCR, lists solely in-frame clones and lacks some. The table has over 100,000 clones, about 78% seen once; the top ten hold over 1.2%. Sequenced sample: PBMCs. The receptors shown here come from a female donor in good health and CMV-seronegative. Both conserved end residues are part of each CDR3. A D gene is named only where the DNA matches it firmly. The listing skips clone size in some rows; elsewhere it reads once, few, many or a size class.

J: TRBJ1-5; D: NA; size: NA; V: TRBV27; CDR3: CASSLSQTGNQPQHF; DNA: TGTGCCAGCAGTTTATCCCAAACAGGGAATCAGCCCCAGCATTTT
J: TRBJ2-1; D: NA; size: NA; V: TRBV6-1; CDR3: CASTAYNEQFF; DNA: TGTGCCAGCACGGCCTACAATGAGCAGTTCTTC
J: TRBJ2-5; D: TRBD2; size: NA; V: TRBV28; CDR3: CASSHTSGRTMDDSETQYF; DNA: TGTGCCAGCAGTCACACTAGCGGGAGGACCATGGATGATAGCGAGACCCAGTACTTC
J: TRBJ2-1; D: NA; size: NA; V: TRBV11-2; CDR3: CASSLDQPGNEQFF; DNA: TGTGCCAGCAGCTTAGATCAGCCGGGCAATGAGCAGTTCTTC
J: TRBJ2-2; D: TRBD1; size: NA; V: TRBV6-5; CDR3: CASSYEGARTGELFF; DNA: TGTGCCAGCAGTTACGAGGGGGCAAGGACCGGGGAGCTGTTTTTT
J: TRBJ2-2; D: TRBD2; size: NA; V: TRBV25-1; CDR3: CASSEQPSGGTGELFF; DNA: TGTGCCAGCAGTGAACAGCCTAGCGGGGGCACCGGGGAGCTGTTTTTT
J: TRBJ2-7; D: NA; size: NA; V: TRBV30; CDR3: CAWSVGVRETYEQYF; DNA: TGTGCCTGGAGTGTTGGGGTCAGGGAAACCTACGAGCAGTACTTC
J: TRBJ2-1; D: NA; size: NA; V: TRBV5-1; CDR3: CASSLGTQGNEQFF; DNA: TGCGCCAGCAGCTTGGGAACCCAGGGTAATGAGCAGTTCTTC
J: TRBJ2-7; D: NA; size: NA; V: TRBV10-3; CDR3: CAISDGRVRYEQYF; DNA: TGTGCCATCAGTGATGGGCGAGTCCGCTACGAGCAGTACTTC
J: TRBJ1-2; D: NA; size: once; V: TRBV18; CDR3: CASSPPAAGLYGYTF; DNA: TGTGCCAGCTCACCTCCCGCCGCAGGCCTCTATGGCTACACCTTC
J: TRBJ1-2; D: NA; size: NA; V: TRBV7-2; CDR3: CASSFTGIYGYTF; DNA: TGTGCCAGCAGCTTCACAGGGATCTATGGCTACACCTTC
J: TRBJ2-7; D: NA; size: NA; V: TRBV7-9; CDR3: CSSSPLGADPSYEQYF; DNA: TGTTCCAGCAGCCCGTTGGGGGCAGACCCCTCCTACGAGCAGTACTTC
J: TRBJ2-2; D: NA; size: few; V: TRBV9; CDR3: CASSVLQRVDTGELFF; DNA: TGTGCCAGCAGCGTACTGCAGAGGGTCGACACCGGGGAGCTGTTTTTT
J: TRBJ2-1; D: TRBD2; size: NA; V: TRBV11-2; CDR3: CASSPRAGGGYNEQFF; DNA: TGTGCCAGCAGCCCAAGGGCGGGAGGGGGCTACAATGAGCAGTTCTTC
J: TRBJ1-1; D: NA; size: NA; V: TRBV6-6; CDR3: CASTNRVSDAFF; DNA: TGTGCCAGCACCAACAGGGTCAGTGACGCTTTCTTT
J: TRBJ1-1; D: TRBD1; size: NA; V: TRBV4-1; CDR3: CASSHRGFAEAFF; DNA: TGCGCCAGCAGTCACAGGGGATTTGCTGAAGCTTTCTTT
J: TRBJ2-1; D: NA; size: NA; V: TRBV29-1; CDR3: CSVPSPTSSSYNEQFF; DNA: TGCAGCGTGCCTAGCCCAACTAGTTCCTCCTACAATGAGCAGTTCTTC
J: TRBJ2-7; D: TRBD1; size: once; V: TRBV5-4; CDR3: CASSLDRGRAYEQYF; DNA: TGTGCCAGCAGCCTCGACAGGGGACGGGCCTACGAGCAGTACTTC
J: TRBJ1-3; D: TRBD1; size: NA; V: TRBV28; CDR3: CASFVTGAGNTIYF; DNA: TGTGCCAGCTTCGTTACAGGGGCTGGAAACACCATATATTTT
J: TRBJ2-5; D: NA; size: NA; V: TRBV7-8; CDR3: CASSLAPGFGTQYF; DNA: TGTGCCAGCAGCTTAGCGCCCGGGTTTGGGACCCAGTACTTC
J: TRBJ1-2; D: NA; size: NA; V: TRBV18; CDR3: CASSPPSNYGYTF; DNA: TGTGCCAGCTCACCACCGTCGAACTATGGCTACACCTTC
J: TRBJ2-7; D: TRBD2; size: NA; V: TRBV5-4; CDR3: CASSQGLAGPSPYEQYF; DNA: TGTGCCAGCAGCCAGGGACTAGCGGGACCTAGCCCCTACGAGCAGTACTTC
J: TRBJ1-2; D: NA; size: NA; V: TRBV14; CDR3: CASSRTAPYGYTF; DNA: TGTGCCAGCAGCCGAACAGCTCCCTATGGCTACACCTTC
J: TRBJ1-1; D: TRBD1; size: NA; V: TRBV5-1; CDR3: CASSRTGVNTEAFF; DNA: TGCGCCAGCAGCAGGACAGGAGTGAACACTGAAGCTTTCTTT
J: TRBJ2-2; D: TRBD1; size: NA; V: TRBV19; CDR3: CASSSDRAGTGELFF; DNA: TGTGCCAGTAGTTCGGACAGGGCGGGCACCGGGGAGCTGTTTTTT
J: TRBJ1-1; D: TRBD1; size: NA; V: TRBV7-9; CDR3: CASSQETGGVNTEAFF; DNA: TGTGCCAGCAGCCAGGAGACAGGGGGCGTAAACACTGAAGCTTTCTTT
J: TRBJ2-7; D: TRBD2; size: NA; V: TRBV27; CDR3: CASRLTSGGYEQYF; DNA: TGTGCCAGCAGGCTGACTAGCGGAGGCTACGAGCAGTACTTC
J: TRBJ1-1; D: TRBD1; size: NA; V: TRBV2; CDR3: CASSRQGEITEAFF; DNA: TGTGCCAGCAGTAGACAGGGAGAAATCACTGAAGCTTTCTTT